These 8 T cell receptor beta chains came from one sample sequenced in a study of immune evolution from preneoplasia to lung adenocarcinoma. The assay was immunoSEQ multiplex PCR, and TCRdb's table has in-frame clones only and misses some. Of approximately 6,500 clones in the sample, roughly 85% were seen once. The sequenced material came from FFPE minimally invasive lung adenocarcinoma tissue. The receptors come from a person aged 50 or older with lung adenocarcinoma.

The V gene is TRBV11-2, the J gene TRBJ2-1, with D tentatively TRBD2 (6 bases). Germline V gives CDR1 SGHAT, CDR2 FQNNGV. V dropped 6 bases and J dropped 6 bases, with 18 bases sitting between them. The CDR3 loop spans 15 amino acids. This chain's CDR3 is CASSFWLASGNEQFF. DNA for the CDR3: TGTGCCAGCAGTTTTTGGCTAGCGTCTGGCAATGAGCAGTTCTTC. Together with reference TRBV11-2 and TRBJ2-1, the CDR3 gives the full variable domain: EAGVAQSPRYKIIEKRQSVAFWCNPISGHATLYWYQQILGQGPKLLIQFQNNGVVDDSQLPKDRFSAERLKGVDSTLKIQPAKLEDSAVYLCASSFWLASGNEQFFGPGTRLTVL.

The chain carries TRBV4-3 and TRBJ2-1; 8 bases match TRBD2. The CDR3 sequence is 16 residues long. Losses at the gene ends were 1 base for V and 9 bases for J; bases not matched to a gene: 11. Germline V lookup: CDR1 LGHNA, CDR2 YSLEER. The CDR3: CASSQGSWVAGSEQFF. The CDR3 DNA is TGCGCCAGCAGCCAAGGCTCTTGGGTAGCGGGAAGTGAGCAGTTCTTC.

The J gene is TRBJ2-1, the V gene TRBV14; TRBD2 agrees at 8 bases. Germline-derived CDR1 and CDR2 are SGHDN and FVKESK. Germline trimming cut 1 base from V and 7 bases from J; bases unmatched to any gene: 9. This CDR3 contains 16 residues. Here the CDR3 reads CASSQGSSGSVNEQFF. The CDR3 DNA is TGTGCCAGCAGCCAAGGATCAAGCGGGAGCGTGAATGAGCAGTTCTTC.

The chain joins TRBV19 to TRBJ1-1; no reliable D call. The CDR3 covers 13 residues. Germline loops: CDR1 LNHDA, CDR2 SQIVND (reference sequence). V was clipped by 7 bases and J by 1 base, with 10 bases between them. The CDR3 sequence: CASTSGTNTEAFF. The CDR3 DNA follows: TGTGCCAGTACCAGCGGCACGAACACTGAAGCTTTCTTT.

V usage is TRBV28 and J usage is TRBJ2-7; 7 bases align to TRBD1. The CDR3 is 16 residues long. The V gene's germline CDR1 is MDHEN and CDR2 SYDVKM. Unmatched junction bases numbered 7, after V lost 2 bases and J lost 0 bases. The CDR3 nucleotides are TGTGCCAGCAGTTTACCCCGGGACAGCCTCTCCTACGAGCAGTACTTC. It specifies CASSLPRDSLSYEQYF.

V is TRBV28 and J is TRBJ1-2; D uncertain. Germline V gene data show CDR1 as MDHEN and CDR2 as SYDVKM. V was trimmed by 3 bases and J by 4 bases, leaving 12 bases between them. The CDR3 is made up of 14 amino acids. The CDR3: CASSFMPGIYGYTF. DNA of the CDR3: TGTGCCAGCAGTTTCATGCCGGGTATCTATGGCTACACCTTC.

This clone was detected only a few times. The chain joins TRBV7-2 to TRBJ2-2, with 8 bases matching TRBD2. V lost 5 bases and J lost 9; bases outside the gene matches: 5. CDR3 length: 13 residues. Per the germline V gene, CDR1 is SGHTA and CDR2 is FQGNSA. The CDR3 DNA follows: TGTGCCAGCAGCCTCGGACTAGCATGGGAGCTGTTTTTT. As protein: CASSLGLAWELFF.

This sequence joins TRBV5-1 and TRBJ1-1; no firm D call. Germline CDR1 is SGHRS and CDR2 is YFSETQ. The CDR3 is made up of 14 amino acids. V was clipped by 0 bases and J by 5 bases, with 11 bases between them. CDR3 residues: CASSLESAGTEAFF. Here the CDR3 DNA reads TGCGCCAGCAGCTTGGAATCAGCGGGGACTGAAGCTTTCTTT.